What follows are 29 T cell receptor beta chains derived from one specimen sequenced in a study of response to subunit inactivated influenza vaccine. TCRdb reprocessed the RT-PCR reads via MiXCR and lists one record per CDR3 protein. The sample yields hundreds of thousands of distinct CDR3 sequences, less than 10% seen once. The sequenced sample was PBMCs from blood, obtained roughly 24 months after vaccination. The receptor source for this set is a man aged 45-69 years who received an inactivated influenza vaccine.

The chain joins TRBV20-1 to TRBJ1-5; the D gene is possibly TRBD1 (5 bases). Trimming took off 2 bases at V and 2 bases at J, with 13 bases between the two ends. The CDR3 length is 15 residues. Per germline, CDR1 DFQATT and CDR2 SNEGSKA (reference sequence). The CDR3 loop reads CSARSGGFGNQPQHF. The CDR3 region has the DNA TGCAGTGCTAGATCGGGGGGATTTGGCAATCAGCCCCAGCATTTT.

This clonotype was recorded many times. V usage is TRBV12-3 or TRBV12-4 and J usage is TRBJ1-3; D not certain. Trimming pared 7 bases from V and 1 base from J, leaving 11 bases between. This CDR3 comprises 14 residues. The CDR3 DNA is TGTGCCAGCACCCGAGAGGGTTCTGGAAACACCATATATTTT. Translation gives CASTREGSGNTIYF.

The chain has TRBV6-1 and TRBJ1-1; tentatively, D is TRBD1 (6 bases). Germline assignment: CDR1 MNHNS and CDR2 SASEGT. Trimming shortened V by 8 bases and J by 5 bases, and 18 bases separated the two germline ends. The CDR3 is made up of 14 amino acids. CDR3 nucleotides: TGTGCCAGCCACGCGGGGCAGGGGAGGACTGAAGCTTTCTTT. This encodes CASHAGQGRTEAFF.

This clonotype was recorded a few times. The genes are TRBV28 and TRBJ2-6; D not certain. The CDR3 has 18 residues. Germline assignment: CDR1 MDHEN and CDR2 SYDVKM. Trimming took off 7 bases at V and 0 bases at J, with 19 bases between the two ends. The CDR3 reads CASNALAGKGSGANVLTF. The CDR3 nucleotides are TGTGCCAGCAACGCCTTGGCAGGCAAAGGCTCTGGGGCCAACGTCCTGACTTTC.

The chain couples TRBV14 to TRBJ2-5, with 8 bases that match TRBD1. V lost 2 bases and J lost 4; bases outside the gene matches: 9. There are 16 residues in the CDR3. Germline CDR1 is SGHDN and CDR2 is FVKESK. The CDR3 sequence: CASSQIGQGFGETQYF. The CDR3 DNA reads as TGTGCCAGCAGCCAAATCGGACAGGGATTTGGAGAGACCCAGTACTTC.

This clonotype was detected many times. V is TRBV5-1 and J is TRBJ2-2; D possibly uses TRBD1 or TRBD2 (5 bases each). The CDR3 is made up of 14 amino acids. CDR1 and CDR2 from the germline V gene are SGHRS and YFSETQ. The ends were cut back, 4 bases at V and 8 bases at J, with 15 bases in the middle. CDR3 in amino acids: CASSQGTSTGELFF. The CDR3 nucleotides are TGCGCCAGCAGCCAAGGGACCAGTACTGGGGAGCTGTTTTTT.

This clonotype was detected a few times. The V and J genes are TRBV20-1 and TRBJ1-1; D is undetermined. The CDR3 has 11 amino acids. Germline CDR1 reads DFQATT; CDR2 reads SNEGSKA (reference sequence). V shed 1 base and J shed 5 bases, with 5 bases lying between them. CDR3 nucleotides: TGCAGTGCTAGAGGGTTAACTGAAGCTTTCTTT. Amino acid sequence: CSARGLTEAFF.

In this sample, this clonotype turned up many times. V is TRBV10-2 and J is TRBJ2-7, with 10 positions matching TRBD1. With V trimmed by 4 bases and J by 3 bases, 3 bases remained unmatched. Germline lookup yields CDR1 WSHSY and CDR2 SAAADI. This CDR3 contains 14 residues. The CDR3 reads CASSAGTGVYEQYF. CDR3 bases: TGCGCCAGCAGTGCCGGGACAGGGGTCTACGAGCAGTACTTC.

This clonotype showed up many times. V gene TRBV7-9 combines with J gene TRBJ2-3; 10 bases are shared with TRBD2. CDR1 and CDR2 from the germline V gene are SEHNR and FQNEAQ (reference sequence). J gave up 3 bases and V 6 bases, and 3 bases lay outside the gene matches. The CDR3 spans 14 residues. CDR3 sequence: CASSLLAGTDTQYF. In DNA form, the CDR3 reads TGTGCCAGCAGTTTACTAGCGGGAACAGATACGCAGTATTTT.

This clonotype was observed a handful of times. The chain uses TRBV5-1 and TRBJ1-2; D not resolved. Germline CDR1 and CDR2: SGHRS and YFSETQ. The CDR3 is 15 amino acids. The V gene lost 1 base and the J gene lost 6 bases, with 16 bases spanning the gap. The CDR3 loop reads CASSLQPASQDGYTF. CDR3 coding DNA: TGCGCCAGCAGCTTGCAACCGGCCTCCCAGGATGGCTACACCTTC.

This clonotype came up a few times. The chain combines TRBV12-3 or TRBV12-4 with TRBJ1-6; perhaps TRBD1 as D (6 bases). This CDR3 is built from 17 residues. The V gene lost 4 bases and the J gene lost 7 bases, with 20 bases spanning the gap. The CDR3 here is CASSWSHGGTRNSPLHF. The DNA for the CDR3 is TGTGCCAGCAGTTGGTCCCATGGGGGGACAAGGAATTCACCCCTCCACTTT.

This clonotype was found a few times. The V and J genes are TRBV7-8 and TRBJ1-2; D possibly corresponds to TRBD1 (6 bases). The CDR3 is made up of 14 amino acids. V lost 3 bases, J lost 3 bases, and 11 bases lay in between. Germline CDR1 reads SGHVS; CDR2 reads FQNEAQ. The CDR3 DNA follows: TGTGCCAGCAGCTTTCGACAGGAGCACTATGGCTACACCTTC. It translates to CASSFRQEHYGYTF.

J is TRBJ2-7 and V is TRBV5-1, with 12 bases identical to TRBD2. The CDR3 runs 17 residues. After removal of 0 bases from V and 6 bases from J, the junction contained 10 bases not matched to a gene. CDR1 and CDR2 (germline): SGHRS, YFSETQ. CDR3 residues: CASSLGLTSGSLVEQYF. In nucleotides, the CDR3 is TGCGCCAGCAGCTTGGGTCTGACTAGCGGGAGTTTGGTCGAGCAGTACTTC.

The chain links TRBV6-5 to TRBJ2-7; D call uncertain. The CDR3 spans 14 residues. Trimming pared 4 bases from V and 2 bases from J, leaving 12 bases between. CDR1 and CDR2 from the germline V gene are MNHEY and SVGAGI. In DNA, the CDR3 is TGTGCCAGCAGTTCCCGCGGACGGACCTACGAGCAGTACTTC. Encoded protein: CASSSRGRTYEQYF.

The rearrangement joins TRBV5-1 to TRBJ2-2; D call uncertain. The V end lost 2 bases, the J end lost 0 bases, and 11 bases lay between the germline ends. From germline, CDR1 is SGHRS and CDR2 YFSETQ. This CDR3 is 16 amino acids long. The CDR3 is CASSLEQSANTGELFF. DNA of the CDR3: TGCGCCAGCAGCTTAGAACAGAGCGCGAACACCGGGGAGCTGTTTTTT.

The CDR3 spells CASSLGGDPYTGELFF. DNA for the CDR3: TGTGCCAGCAGTTTAGGGGGGGACCCCTACACCGGGGAGCTGTTTTTT. The rearrangement links TRBV12-3 or TRBV12-4 to TRBJ2-2; maybe TRBD2 (6 bases). Between the trimmed V and J ends, which lost 1 base and 3 bases, there was a span of 12 bases. This CDR3 comprises 16 residues.

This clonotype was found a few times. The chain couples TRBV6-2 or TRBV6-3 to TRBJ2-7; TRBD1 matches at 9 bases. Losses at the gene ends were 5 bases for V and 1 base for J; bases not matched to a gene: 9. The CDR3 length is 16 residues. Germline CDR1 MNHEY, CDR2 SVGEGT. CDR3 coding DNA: TGTGCCAGCAGTACCCAAAGGACAGGGGCATCCTACGAGCAGTACTTC. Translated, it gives CASSTQRTGASYEQYF.

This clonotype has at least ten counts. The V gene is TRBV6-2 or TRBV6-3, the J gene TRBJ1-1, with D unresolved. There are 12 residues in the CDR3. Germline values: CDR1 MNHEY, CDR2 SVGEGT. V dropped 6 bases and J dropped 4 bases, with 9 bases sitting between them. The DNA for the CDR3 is TGTGCCAGCAGAGAGGTAGGCACTGAAGCTTTCTTT. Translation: CASREVGTEAFF.

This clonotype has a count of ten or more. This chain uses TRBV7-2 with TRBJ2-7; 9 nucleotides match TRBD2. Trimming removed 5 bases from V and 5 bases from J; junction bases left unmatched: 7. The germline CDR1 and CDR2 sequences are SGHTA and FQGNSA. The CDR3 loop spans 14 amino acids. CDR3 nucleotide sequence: TGTGCCAGCAGCGCAAGTGGGACTAGCCACGAGCAGTACTTC. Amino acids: CASSASGTSHEQYF.

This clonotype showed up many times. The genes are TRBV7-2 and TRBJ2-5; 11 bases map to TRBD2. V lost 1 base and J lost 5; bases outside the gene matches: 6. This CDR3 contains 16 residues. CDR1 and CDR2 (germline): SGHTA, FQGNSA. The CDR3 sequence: CASSLVLAGAWETQYF. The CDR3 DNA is TGTGCCAGCAGCTTAGTACTAGCGGGAGCTTGGGAGACCCAGTACTTC.

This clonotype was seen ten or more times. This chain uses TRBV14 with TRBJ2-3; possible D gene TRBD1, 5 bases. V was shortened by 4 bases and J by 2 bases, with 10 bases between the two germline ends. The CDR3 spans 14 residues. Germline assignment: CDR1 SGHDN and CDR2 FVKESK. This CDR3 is CASSLWTYTDTQYF. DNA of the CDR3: TGTGCCAGCAGCCTCTGGACATACACAGATACGCAGTATTTT.

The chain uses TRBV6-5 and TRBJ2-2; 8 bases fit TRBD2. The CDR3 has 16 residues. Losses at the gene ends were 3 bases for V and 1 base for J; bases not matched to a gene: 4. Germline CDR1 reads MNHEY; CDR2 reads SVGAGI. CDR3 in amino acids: CASSYLGLENTGELFF. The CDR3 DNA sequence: TGTGCCAGCAGTTATCTGGGACTAGAGAACACCGGGGAGCTGTTTTTT.

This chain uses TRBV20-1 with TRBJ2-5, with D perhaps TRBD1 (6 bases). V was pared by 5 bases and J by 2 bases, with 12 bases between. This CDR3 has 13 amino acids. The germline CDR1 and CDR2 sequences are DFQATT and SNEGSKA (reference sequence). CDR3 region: CSASRTAQETQYF. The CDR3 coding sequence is TGCAGTGCTTCCCGGACAGCACAAGAGACCCAGTACTTC.

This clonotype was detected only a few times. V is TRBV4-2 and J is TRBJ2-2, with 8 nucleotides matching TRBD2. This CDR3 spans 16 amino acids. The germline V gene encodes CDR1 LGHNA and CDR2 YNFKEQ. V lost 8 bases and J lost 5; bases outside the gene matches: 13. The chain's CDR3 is CASGRGSGGVTGELFF. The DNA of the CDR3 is TGTGCCAGCGGCCGCGGCAGCGGGGGCGTAACCGGGGAGCTGTTTTTT.

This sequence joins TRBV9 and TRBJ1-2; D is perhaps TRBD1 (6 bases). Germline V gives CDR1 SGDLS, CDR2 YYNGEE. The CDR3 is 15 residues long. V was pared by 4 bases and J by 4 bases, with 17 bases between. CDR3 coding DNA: TGTGCCAGCAGCCCCCACCAGGGGCTCGGCTATGGCTACACCTTC. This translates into CASSPHQGLGYGYTF.

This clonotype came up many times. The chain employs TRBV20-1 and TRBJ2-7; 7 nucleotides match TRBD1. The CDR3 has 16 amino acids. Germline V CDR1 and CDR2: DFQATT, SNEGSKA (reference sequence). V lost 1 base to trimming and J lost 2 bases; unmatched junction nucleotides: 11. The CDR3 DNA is TGCAGTGCTAGAGGCCCAGGACAGGCGTCTCCCTACGAGCAGTACTTC. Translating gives CSARGPGQASPYEQYF.

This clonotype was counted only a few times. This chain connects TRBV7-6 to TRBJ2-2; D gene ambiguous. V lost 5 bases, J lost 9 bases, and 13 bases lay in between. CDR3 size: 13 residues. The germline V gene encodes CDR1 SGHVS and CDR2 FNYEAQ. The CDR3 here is CASSTNLARELFF. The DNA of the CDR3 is TGTGCCAGCAGCACTAACCTCGCCCGGGAGCTGTTTTTT.

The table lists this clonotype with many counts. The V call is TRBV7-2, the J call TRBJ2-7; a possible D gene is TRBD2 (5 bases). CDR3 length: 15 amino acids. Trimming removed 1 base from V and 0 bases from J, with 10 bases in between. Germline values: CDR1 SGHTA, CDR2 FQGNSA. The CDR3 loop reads CASSLEDFSSYEQYF. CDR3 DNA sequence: TGTGCCAGCAGCTTAGAGGACTTTAGCTCCTACGAGCAGTACTTC.

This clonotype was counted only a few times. CDR3 sequence: CASRPRTETYEQYF. CDR3 DNA sequence: TGTGCCAGCAGACCCAGGACAGAAACCTACGAGCAGTACTTC. The V call is TRBV12-3 or TRBV12-4, the J call TRBJ2-7; D is possibly TRBD1 (6 bases). Trimming left V 6 bases short and J 2 bases short, with 14 bases between. The CDR3 contains 14 residues.